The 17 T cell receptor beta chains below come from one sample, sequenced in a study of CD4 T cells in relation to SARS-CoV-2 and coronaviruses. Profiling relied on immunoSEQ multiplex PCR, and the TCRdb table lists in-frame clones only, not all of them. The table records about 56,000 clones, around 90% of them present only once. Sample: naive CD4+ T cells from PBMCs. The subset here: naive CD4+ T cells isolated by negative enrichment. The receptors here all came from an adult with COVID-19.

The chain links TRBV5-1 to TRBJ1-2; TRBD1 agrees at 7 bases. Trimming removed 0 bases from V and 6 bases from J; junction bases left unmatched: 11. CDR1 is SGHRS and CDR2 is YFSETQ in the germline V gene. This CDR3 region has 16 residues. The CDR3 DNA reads TGCGCCAGCAGCTTGGGGCCGACAGGGCAAGCTGATGGCTACACCTTC. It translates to CASSLGPTGQADGYTF. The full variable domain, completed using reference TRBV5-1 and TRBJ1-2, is KAGVTQTPRYLIKTRGQQVTLSCSPISGHRSVSWYQQTPGQGLQFLFEYFSETQRNKGNFPGRFSGRQFSNSRSEMNVSTLELGDSALYLCASSLGPTGQADGYTFGSGTRLTVV.

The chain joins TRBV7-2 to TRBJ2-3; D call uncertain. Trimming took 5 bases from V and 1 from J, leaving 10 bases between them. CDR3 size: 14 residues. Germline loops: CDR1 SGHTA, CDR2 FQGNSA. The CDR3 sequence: CASSATHGTDTQYF. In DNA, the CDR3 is TGTGCCAGCAGCGCCACCCACGGCACAGATACGCAGTATTTT.

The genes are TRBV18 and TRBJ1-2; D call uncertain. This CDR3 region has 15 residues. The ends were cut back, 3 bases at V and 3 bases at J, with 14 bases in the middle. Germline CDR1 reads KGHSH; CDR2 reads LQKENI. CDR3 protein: CASSPNRVAYYGYTF. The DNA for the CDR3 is TGTGCCAGCTCACCGAACCGGGTCGCATACTATGGCTACACCTTC.

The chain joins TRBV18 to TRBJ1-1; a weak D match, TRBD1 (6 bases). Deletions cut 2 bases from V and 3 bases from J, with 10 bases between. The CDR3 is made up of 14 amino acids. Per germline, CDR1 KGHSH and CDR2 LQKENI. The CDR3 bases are TGTGCCAGCTCACCAAGAGCAGGGGACACTGAAGCTTTCTTT. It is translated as CASSPRAGDTEAFF.

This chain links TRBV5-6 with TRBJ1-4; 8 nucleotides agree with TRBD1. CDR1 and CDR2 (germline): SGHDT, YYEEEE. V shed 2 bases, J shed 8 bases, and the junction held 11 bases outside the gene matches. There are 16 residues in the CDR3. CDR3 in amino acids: CASSFFRGRGDEKLFF. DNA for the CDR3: TGTGCCAGCAGCTTCTTCAGGGGGCGAGGGGACGAAAAACTGTTTTTT.

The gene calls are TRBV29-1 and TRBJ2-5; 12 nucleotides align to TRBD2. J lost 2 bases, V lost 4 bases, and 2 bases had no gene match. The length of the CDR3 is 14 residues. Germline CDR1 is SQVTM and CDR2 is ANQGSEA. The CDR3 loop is CSVGLAGVQETQYF. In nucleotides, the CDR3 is TGCAGCGTTGGACTAGCGGGGGTTCAAGAGACCCAGTACTTC.

DNA for the CDR3: TGTGCCATCAGTGTAGCAGGGGTCACGGGCGAGCAGTACTTC. Its translation: CAISVAGVTGEQYF. The rearrangement joins TRBV10-3 to TRBJ2-7; possible D gene TRBD1, 6 bases. CDR1 and CDR2 from the germline V gene are ENHRY and SYGVKD. V shed 4 bases and J shed 6 bases, with 16 bases lying between them. The CDR3 extends over 14 amino acids.

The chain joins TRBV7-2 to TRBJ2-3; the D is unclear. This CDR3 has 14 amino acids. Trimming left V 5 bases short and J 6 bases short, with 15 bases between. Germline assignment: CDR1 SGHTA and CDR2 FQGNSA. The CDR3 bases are TGTGCCAGCAGCCGGGTGCGCCTCGGGGATACGCAGTATTTT. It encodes CASSRVRLGDTQYF.

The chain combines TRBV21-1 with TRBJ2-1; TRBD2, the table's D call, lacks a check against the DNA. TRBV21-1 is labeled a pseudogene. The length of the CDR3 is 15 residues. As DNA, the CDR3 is TGTGCCAGCAGCATCCCCGGGGGGGATGGTTGTGAGCAGTTCTTC. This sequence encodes CASSIPGGDGCEQFF.

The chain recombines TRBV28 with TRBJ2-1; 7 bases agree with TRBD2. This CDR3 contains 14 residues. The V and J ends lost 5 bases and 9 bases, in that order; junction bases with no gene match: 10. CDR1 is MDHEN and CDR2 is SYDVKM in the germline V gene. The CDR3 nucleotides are TGTGCCAGCAGTCGCCAAGGACTAGTAACTGAGCAGTTCTTC. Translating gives CASSRQGLVTEQFF. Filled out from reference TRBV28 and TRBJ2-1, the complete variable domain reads DVKVTQSSRYLVKRTGEKVFLECVQDMDHENMFWYRQDPGLGLRLIYFSYDVKMKEKGDIPEGYSVSREKKERFSLILESASTNQTSMYLCASSRQGLVTEQFFGPGTRLTVL.

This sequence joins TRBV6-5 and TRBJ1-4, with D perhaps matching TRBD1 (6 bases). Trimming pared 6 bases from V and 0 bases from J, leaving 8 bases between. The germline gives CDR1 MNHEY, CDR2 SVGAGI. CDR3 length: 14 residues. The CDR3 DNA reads TGTGCCAGCAGCCGGACAGCAACTAATGAAAAACTGTTTTTT. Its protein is CASSRTATNEKLFF.

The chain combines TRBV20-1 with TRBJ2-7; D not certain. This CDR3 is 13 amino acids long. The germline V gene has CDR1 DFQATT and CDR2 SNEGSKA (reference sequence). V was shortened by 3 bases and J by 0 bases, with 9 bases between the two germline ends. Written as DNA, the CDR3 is TGCAGTGCTAGTCGCCCTAGCTCCTACGAGCAGTACTTC. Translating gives CSASRPSSYEQYF.

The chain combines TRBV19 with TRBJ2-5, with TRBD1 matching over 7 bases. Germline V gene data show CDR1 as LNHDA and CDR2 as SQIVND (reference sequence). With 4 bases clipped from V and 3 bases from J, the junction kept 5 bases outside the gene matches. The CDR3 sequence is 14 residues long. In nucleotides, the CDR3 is TGTGCCAGTAGTAGCCCAGGGGGTGAAGAGACCCAGTACTTC. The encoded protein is CASSSPGGEETQYF.

CDR3 region: CASSSGTSGSSETQYF. CDR3 DNA: TGTGCCAGCAGCTCCGGGACTAGCGGGAGTTCAGAGACCCAGTACTTC. The chain has TRBV11-1 and TRBJ2-5, with 14 bases that match TRBD2. The CDR3 covers 16 residues. Germline CDR1 SGHAT, CDR2 FQDESV (reference sequence). The trim removed 4 bases at V and 4 bases at J, leaving 5 bases unmatched.

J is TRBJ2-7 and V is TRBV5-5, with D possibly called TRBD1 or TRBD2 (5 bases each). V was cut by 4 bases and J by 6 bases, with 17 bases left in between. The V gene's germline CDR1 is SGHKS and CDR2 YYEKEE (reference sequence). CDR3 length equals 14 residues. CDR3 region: CASSDRRGTLEQYF. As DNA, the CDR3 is TGTGCCAGCAGCGATCGTCGTGGGACCCTCGAGCAGTACTTC.

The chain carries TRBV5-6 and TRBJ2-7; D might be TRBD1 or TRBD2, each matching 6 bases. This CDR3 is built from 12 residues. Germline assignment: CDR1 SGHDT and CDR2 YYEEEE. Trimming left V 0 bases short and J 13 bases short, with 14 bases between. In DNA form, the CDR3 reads TGTGCCAGCAGCTTGGGGGGGCAGGGGACTTACTTC. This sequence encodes CASSLGGQGTYF.

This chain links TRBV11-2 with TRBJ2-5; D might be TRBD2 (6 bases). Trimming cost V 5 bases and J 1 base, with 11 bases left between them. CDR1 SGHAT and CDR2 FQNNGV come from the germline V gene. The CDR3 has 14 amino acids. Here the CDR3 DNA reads TGTGCCAGCAGCGAGACAGCGGGCCAAGAGACCCAGTACTTC. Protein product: CASSETAGQETQYF.